The TCR beta chain described here comes from a study of T cell clonality in common variable immunodeficiency. This clone has a count of ten or more. The antigen remains unidentified. The read finishes 3 residues shy of the CDR3 end, and the germline J gene is used to complete it. The CDR3 runs 14 residues. Germline CDR1 SEHNR, CDR2 FQNEAQ (reference sequence). Trimming cost V 11 bases and J 0 bases; bases outside gene matches: 6. Findings and limits, study-wide: CVID subjects showed higher TCRbeta clonality than healthy controls. Fewer TCRbeta clones were shared among CVID subjects than controls. In common variable immunodeficiency, TCR beta chains reportedly carried fewer deletions and N-nucleotide insertions.

CVID and control samples used equivalent genomic DNA input. Libraries were prepared by immunoSEQ multiplex PCR; TCRdb keeps only in-frame clonotypes and omits some of them. The table lists 40,000 to 55,000 clones, with no singletons. The genes are TRBV7-9 and TRBJ2-7; 11 nucleotides align to TRBD1. Material: peripheral blood mononuclear cells. The sequence derives from a person aged 18-70 years in good health. CDR3 amino acids: CALTGTGGSYEQYF. The CDR3 bases that were read are TGTGCCTTGACCGGGACAGGGGGCTCCTACGAG. Full variable domain (remainder filled in from reference TRBV7-9 and TRBJ2-7): DTGVSQNPRHKITKRGQNVTFRCDPISEHNRLYWYRQTLGQGPEFLTYFQNEAQLEKSRLLSDRFSAERPKGSFSTLEIQRTEQGDSAMYLCALTGTGGSYEQYFGPGTRLTVT.